These T cell receptor beta chains were read from a single sample in a study of shared clonotypes between healthy human individuals. Here immunoSEQ multiplex PCR was the method, and the copy in TCRdb shows in-frame clones only, minus some. Here the sample spans about 800,000 clones, 95% to 97% being singletons. The material sequenced was naive CD8+ T cells sorted from blood. The origin of the receptors is a man younger than 45 in good health. The CDR3 runs from the conserved cysteine through the conserved F or W. Clone size is not always given. Where it is, it says once, few, many or a class for expanded clones.

v_gene,abundance,j_gene,CDR3aa
TRBV7-8,NA,TRBJ2-2,CASSLAQGSGELFF
TRBV4-1,NA,TRBJ2-2,CASSQVLQGAGELFF
TRBV7-9,NA,TRBJ2-7,CASSGQVSYEQYF
TRBV4-3,once,TRBJ1-2,CASSQEAHAHGYTF
TRBV7-9,NA,TRBJ2-2,CASSPLGDLALHGELFF
TRBV7-9,NA,TRBJ1-1,CASSDSLRREAFF
TRBV10-3,NA,TRBJ1-1,CAISTGGPEAFF
TRBV5-1,NA,TRBJ2-1,CASSSNVAGGPIDEQFF
TRBV19,NA,TRBJ1-1,CASSLHRDRNTEAFF
TRBV29-1,NA,TRBJ2-2,CSVGGDSSTGELFF
TRBV12-5,once,TRBJ2-3,CASGYSTDTQYF
TRBV7-6,NA,TRBJ2-2,CASSSETGELFF
TRBV28,NA,TRBJ2-5,CASSPNPAAGDKQETQYF
TRBV7-9,NA,TRBJ2-7,CASSMDSSEQYF
TRBV27,NA,TRBJ2-1,CASSLIRGLVNNEQFF
TRBV6-5,NA,TRBJ2-3,CASSYREGMPDTQYF
TRBV7-9,NA,TRBJ2-3,CASSPAADTQYF
TRBV5-8,NA,TRBJ2-7,CASSPGTSGTDEQYF
TRBV7-9,once,TRBJ2-7,CASSSATGPYEQYF
TRBV9,NA,TRBJ2-2,CASSRTGGSTGELFF
TRBV11-2,NA,TRBJ1-2,CATRRGGKDYGYTF
TRBV7-8,NA,TRBJ2-3,CASWGGGIAESTDTQYF
TRBV30,NA,TRBJ2-2,CATGDTGELFF
TRBV7-9,once,TRBJ2-7,CASSLWTSYEQYF
TRBV11-2,NA,TRBJ2-7,CASSHRLAGSYEQYF
TRBV30,NA,TRBJ2-5,CAWSRGTSGGQETQYF
TRBV18,NA,TRBJ2-1,CASAGLADEQFF
TRBV4-1,NA,TRBJ2-2,CASSQRSPRLAGGTGELFF
TRBV6-4,NA,TRBJ2-2,CASSSGWNTGELFF
TRBV7-9,NA,TRBJ2-1,CASRSPGGSYNEQFF
TRBV6-5,once,TRBJ2-7,CASSLAGPSSYEQYF
TRBV10-3,NA,TRBJ1-1,CAISETMNTEAFF
TRBV7-9,NA,TRBJ2-5,CASRTGRLEETQYF
TRBV11-2,once,TRBJ2-1,CASSLSSFNEQFF
TRBV11-2,NA,TRBJ2-7,CASRDYEQYF
TRBV6-6,once,TRBJ2-1,CASTLAGGPDEQFF
TRBV4-3,NA,TRBJ2-1,CASSQDVGSSYNEQFF
TRBV5-4,NA,TRBJ1-5,CASSLAGINQPQHF
TRBV5-1,NA,TRBJ2-2,CASSSRLAGPTNTGELFF
TRBV29-1,NA,TRBJ2-3,CSGSVASTDTQYF
TRBV4-1,NA,TRBJ2-7,CASSQARLAGEGRHEQYF
TRBV5-6,NA,TRBJ2-1,CASSLRGKEQFF
TRBV4-3,NA,TRBJ1-2,CASSPGTAYGYTF
TRBV6-5,NA,TRBJ2-1,CASTPGSSYNEQFF
TRBV7-9,NA,TRBJ1-2,CASSPLPGGGQFYGYTF